This TCR beta chain emerged from a study of blood T cells in healthy people across ages. CDR1 SQVTM and CDR2 ANQGSEA come from the germline V gene. V lost 7 bases, J lost 5 bases, and 13 bases stayed unmatched. The CDR3 totals 15 residues. A minimum of 7 million PBMCs was isolated per sample. Per sample, at least 5 micrograms of total RNA were extracted. Together with a sample-barcoded 5' primer, a J-beta primer mix was included in a second PCR lasting about 6 to 11 cycles. TCRdb used MiXCR to reprocess the 5' RACE reads, holding one entry per CDR3 protein. There are about 400,000 distinct CDR3 sequences in the sample; more than 45% occur only once, and 45% to 65% lies in the top ten.

The chain employs TRBV29-1 and TRBJ2-1; TRBD2 agrees at 8 bases. Sequencing was done on a sample of blood. This clonotype was sampled from a man between 60 and 70 years old in good health. The CDR3 here is CSGGPGGVGHNEQFF. CDR3 nucleotides: TGCAGCGGCGGACCGGGGGGGGTTGGGCACAATGAGCAGTTCTTC.